The clone carrying this T cell receptor (beta chain) was found a few times. Its antigen remains unknown. The source of the sample is a study of vaccination and CD4 T cells after COVID-19. Overall study: Post-vaccination specimens were collected at a median of about 70 days following dose two (range 14 to 241).

Sequencing of DNA taken from cultured CD4+ T cells relied on the Oncomine TCR Beta short-read assay. One entry per CDR3 protein results from TCRdb running MiXCR on the PCR reads. This table holds 15,000 to 20,000 distinct CDR3 sequences, 45% to 50% found once. Treatment given: approximately nine-day PBMC culture with coronavirus spike peptide pools or control peptides (ViraFEST assay). Germline CDR1 is MNHEY and CDR2 is SMNVEV (reference sequence). This CDR3 has 16 residues. V shed 5 bases and J shed 0 bases, with 16 bases lying between them. The sample in question was CD4+ T cells from blood, cultured in vitro, obtained before SARS-CoV-2 vaccination. The origin of this receptor is a human donor who received a COVID-19 vaccine. The chain uses TRBV27 and TRBJ1-1; D uncertain. The CDR3 is CASSKVPQRMNTEAFF. In nucleotides, the CDR3 is TGTGCCAGCAGTAAAGTCCCGCAGCGAATGAACACTGAAGCTTTCTTT.